Listed below are T cell receptor beta chains from one sample, sequenced in a study of early T cells in non-severe SARS-CoV-2 infection. TCRdb called the 5' RACE reads again in MiXCR, with one record for every CDR3 protein. Counted here are roughly 64,000 distinct CDR3 sequences, approximately 11% occurring once; the ten biggest clones make up 2.9%. Sample: whole blood, taken at baseline. The receptors shown here come from an adult who was a healthcare worker with PCR-confirmed SARS-CoV-2 infection or an uninfected control (not recorded which). The CDR3 runs from the conserved cysteine through the conserved F or W. The order of the fields is J gene, V gene, clone size, D gene, CDR3 DNA, CDR3 protein. A D gene is named only where the DNA matches it firmly. Clone sizes are given selectively: once, few, many, or a class where the clone is expanded.

TRBJ1-1	TRBV12-3/TRBV12-4	many	.	TGTGCCAGCAGTTTAGCGGATTCGGCCCGGAGAGCTTTCTTT	CASSLADSARRAFF
TRBJ2-7	TRBV24-1	.	.	TGTGCCACCAGTCAATACCAGGGGATTGAGCAGTACTTC	CATSQYQGIEQYF
TRBJ1-1	TRBV7-3	.	.	TGTGCCAGCAGTTCACAGGGTGGCACTGAAGCTTTCTTT	CASSSQGGTEAFF
TRBJ1-2	TRBV2	many	.	TGTGCCAGCAGTGAATTTGGGGAGGGCGGCTACACCTTC	CASSEFGEGGYTF
TRBJ1-3	TRBV7-9	few	.	TGTGCCAGCAGCTTCCAACCGGGACACCGCTTCTCTGGAAACACCATATATTTT	CASSFQPGHRFSGNTIYF
TRBJ2-1	TRBV7-9	.	.	TGTGCCAGCAGCTTAGAGGAGGTTCAGTTCTTC	CASSLEEVQFF
TRBJ2-7	TRBV5-5	.	.	TGTGCCAGCAGCTCCTACAGGGATTGGGGCGAGCAGTACTTC	CASSSYRDWGEQYF
TRBJ2-5	TRBV20-1	.	.	TGCAGTGCTTTTCAAGAGACCCAGTACTTC	CSAFQETQYF
TRBJ2-5	TRBV20-1	.	.	TGCAGTGCTGCCCCACTGGCGGAGACCCAGTACTTC	CSAAPLAETQYF
TRBJ2-5	TRBV7-8	.	.	TGTGCCAGCACACAGGGAGGGGGTCGAAAAGAGACCCAGTACTTC	CASTQGGGRKETQYF
TRBJ1-2	TRBV5-5	many	.	TGTGCCAGCAGCTTGGCCGGGTCCAGGGGCTACACCTTC	CASSLAGSRGYTF
TRBJ2-7	TRBV5-1	many	.	TGCGCCAGCAGCTACGACAGGCCCACCTACGAGCAGTACTTC	CASSYDRPTYEQYF
TRBJ2-1	TRBV20-1	few	.	TGCAGTGCCTCGACAGGTGTGCGTGAGCAGTTCTTC	CSASTGVREQFF
TRBJ2-1	TRBV5-1	few	.	TGCGCCAGCAGCTTGGGGTTCCCCACCTACAATGAGCAGTTCTTC	CASSLGFPTYNEQFF
TRBJ1-1	TRBV28	.	TRBD1	TGTGCCAGCAGTTTATGGGATCGGACAGGGCGTCCGTACACTGAAGCTTTCTTT	CASSLWDRTGRPYTEAFF
TRBJ1-4	TRBV3-1	once	TRBD1	TGTGCCAGCAGACTCGACAGGGTTGGGGAAAAACTGTTTTTT	CASRLDRVGEKLFF
TRBJ2-5	TRBV4-2	.	.	TGTGCCAGCAGCCCGAATCTAGGAGGGGAAGGGGAGACCCAGTACTTC	CASSPNLGGEGETQYF
TRBJ1-2	TRBV19	few	.	TGTGCCAGTAGTATCGGCGGATCTTATGGCTACACCTTC	CASSIGGSYGYTF
TRBJ2-2	TRBV6-1	few	.	TGTGCCAGCAGTGGGGTACAGCCGCTGTTTTTT	CASSGVQPLFF
TRBJ2-1	TRBV19	few	TRBD2	TGTGCCAGTAGTATTACTAGCGGGGGGGCCCGCTACAATGAGCAGTTCTTC	CASSITSGGARYNEQFF
TRBJ1-1	TRBV4-1	.	TRBD1	TGCGCCAGCAGCCAAGATCGGGCAGGGGGCACTGAAGCTTTCTTT	CASSQDRAGGTEAFF
TRBJ2-5	TRBV13	few	.	TGTGCCAGCAGCTCCCGACACGGAGAGTACCAAGAGACCCAGTACTTC	CASSSRHGEYQETQYF
TRBJ1-3	TRBV20-1	many	.	TGCAGTGCAACCCAGGGAACTGGAAACACCATATATTTT	CSATQGTGNTIYF
TRBJ1-4	TRBV30	.	.	TGTGCCTGGAGTGTAGGGCTCAAACTGTTTTTT	CAWSVGLKLFF
TRBJ2-3	TRBV3-1	once	.	TGTGCCAGCAGCCGCCTACGCACAGATACGCAGTATTTT	CASSRLRTDTQYF
TRBJ1-2	TRBV6-6	few	.	TGTGCCAGCCGCGGTGGGGGGGAGGCTAACTATGGCTACACCTTC	CASRGGGEANYGYTF